The present TCR beta chain was sequenced within a study of shared clonotypes between healthy human individuals. The germline V gene has CDR1 KGHSH and CDR2 LQKENI. V shed 2 bases and J shed 1 base, with 11 bases lying between them. This CDR3 spans 15 amino acids. Study-level points and caveats: Inspection by rarefaction showed sorted-subset sequencing to be incomplete despite large depth.

The run depth of the assay was deep. The table came from immunoSEQ multiplex PCR; TCRdb's copy has only in-frame clones and leaves some out. Seen here are more than 850,000 clones, roughly 74% observed once, and the top ten hold more than 0.5%. Comments on this clone: Antigen unknown.

The rearrangement links TRBV18 to TRBJ1-1, with D hard to call. Sequencing was performed on memory CD4+ T cells from PBMCs. This sample's subset: CD45RA-negative fraction. This clonotype originated in a man between 18 and 29 years old in good health. Some clones in this sample may be carry-over from other donors' samples. The CDR3 DNA sequence: TGTGCCAGCTCACCATTTGGAGGCGAGAACACTGAAGCTTTCTTT. It codes for CASSPFGGENTEAFF.